The rows below give T cell receptor beta chains drawn from one sample of a study of shared clonotypes between healthy human individuals. Profiling relied on immunoSEQ multiplex PCR, and the TCRdb table lists in-frame clones only, not all of them. The repertoire includes more than 400,000 clones, 95% to 97% of them detected once, and about 0.06% sits in the top ten. Sequenced sample: naive CD4+ T cells sorted from blood. These TCRs come from a woman in her twenties or thirties in good health. Each CDR3 is given with its conserved first and last residue. The D gene is left open where the match is weak. Rows give clone size only sometimes, using once, few, many, or a class for an expanded clone.

>TRBJ2-7|TRBD2|NA|TRBV6-5
CASSARLAGAGEQYF
TGTGCCAGCAGCGCCCGACTAGCGGGAGCAGGCGAGCAGTACTTC
>TRBJ2-7|NA|NA|TRBV14
CASSKSTGSYEQYF
TGTGCCAGCAGCAAATCGACGGGATCCTACGAGCAGTACTTC
>TRBJ2-6|TRBD1|once|TRBV27
CASSRDRAPGANVLTF
TGTGCCAGCAGTAGGGACAGGGCTCCAGGGGCCAACGTCCTGACTTTC
>TRBJ2-7|TRBD1|NA|TRBV6-1
CASSDQPTGVEQYF
TGTGCCAGCAGTGACCAACCGACAGGGGTCGAGCAGTACTTC
>TRBJ2-5|TRBD2|NA|TRBV18
CASSPWTSGRARETQYF
TGTGCCAGCTCACCCTGGACTAGCGGGAGGGCCAGGGAGACCCAGTACTTC
>TRBJ2-5|TRBD2|NA|TRBV7-7
CASSSGTSGMWTETQYF
TGTGCCAGCAGCTCCGGGACTAGCGGGATGTGGACGGAGACCCAGTACTTC
>TRBJ2-7|TRBD2|NA|TRBV29-1
CSVEGLAGSYEQYF
TGCAGCGTTGAGGGTTTAGCGGGATCCTACGAGCAGTACTTC
>TRBJ2-1|TRBD1|NA|TRBV6-5
CASSYSSDRGHEQFF
TGTGCCAGCAGTTACTCCTCCGACAGGGGCCATGAGCAGTTCTTC
>TRBJ2-7|TRBD2|NA|TRBV13
CASNSGTTYEQYF
TGTGCCAGCAACTCGGGGACTACCTACGAGCAGTACTTC
>TRBJ1-5|NA|NA|TRBV15
CATSSGGAWQPQHF
TGTGCCACCAGCAGCGGGGGGGCATGGCAGCCCCAGCATTTT
>TRBJ2-7|NA|once|TRBV10-3
CAISEDRGSYEQYF
TGTGCCATCAGTGAGGACCGGGGGTCCTACGAGCAGTACTTC
>TRBJ2-2|TRBD1|NA|TRBV2
CVSSLTGQKTGELFF
TGTGTCAGCAGTCTAACGGGACAGAAGACCGGGGAGCTGTTTTTT
>TRBJ2-1|NA|NA|TRBV20-1
CSARGWREQFF
TGCAGTGCTAGAGGCTGGCGGGAACAGTTCTTC
>TRBJ2-2|TRBD2|NA|TRBV4-1
CASSQGLAGARNTGELFF
TGCGCCAGCAGCCAGGGACTAGCGGGAGCGCGGAACACCGGGGAGCTGTTTTTT
>TRBJ2-7|TRBD1|NA|TRBV29-1
CSVGQGAYEQYF
TGCAGCGTGGGACAGGGGGCCTACGAGCAGTACTTC
>TRBJ2-2|TRBD2|NA|TRBV7-6
CASRPPGLAGAVITGELFF
TGTGCCAGCAGGCCCCCGGGACTAGCGGGAGCCGTAATCACCGGGGAGCTGTTTTTT
>TRBJ2-1|NA|NA|TRBV5-1
CASSLAGERGTPGFF
TGCGCCAGCAGCTTGGCCGGGGAGCGAGGGACCCCAGGGTTCTTC
>TRBJ2-7|TRBD2|NA|TRBV6-5
CASSYSSGSGSYEQYF
TGTGCCAGCAGTTATTCTAGCGGGAGTGGATCCTACGAGCAGTACTTC
>TRBJ2-7|NA|NA|TRBV30
CAWSPLGAHYEQYF
TGTGCCTGGAGTCCATTGGGGGCCCATTACGAGCAGTACTTC
>TRBJ1-1|NA|NA|TRBV10-3
CAISEQPPRGTEAFF
TGTGCCATCAGTGAACAGCCCCCGAGGGGTACTGAAGCTTTCTTT
>TRBJ2-7|TRBD1|few|TRBV6-1
CASSELDRDSYEQYF
TGTGCCAGCAGTGAATTGGACAGGGATTCTTACGAGCAGTACTTC
>TRBJ1-5|TRBD1|NA|TRBV5-1
CASSTGQGSNQPQHF
TGCGCCAGCAGCACCGGACAGGGGTCAAATCAGCCCCAGCATTTT
>TRBJ1-2|NA|NA|TRBV6-6
CASRDTGTSYGYTF
TGTGCCAGCAGGGATACCGGGACAAGTTATGGCTACACCTTC
>TRBJ1-2|NA|NA|TRBV28
CASSDVSWGYTF
TGTGCCAGCAGCGACGTGTCTTGGGGCTACACCTTC
>TRBJ2-7|TRBD1|NA|TRBV29-1
CSVSRTGSYEQYF
TGCAGCGTGTCCCGGACAGGATCCTACGAGCAGTACTTC
>TRBJ2-6|NA|once|TRBV9
CASSVAGGSGANVLTF
TGTGCCAGCAGCGTAGCCGGGGGCTCTGGGGCCAACGTCCTGACTTTC
>TRBJ1-2|NA|NA|TRBV7-9
CASSLLTRQIYGYTF
TGTGCCAGCAGCTTACTGACGAGGCAGATCTATGGCTACACCTTC
>TRBJ2-1|TRBD2|NA|TRBV4-1
CASSEDPPSGSFFEQFF
TGCGCCAGCAGCGAAGACCCCCCAAGCGGGAGTTTTTTTGAGCAGTTCTTC
>TRBJ2-7|NA|NA|TRBV27
CASSKGGALGPLFYEQYF
TGTGCCAGCAGTAAAGGGGGGGCCTTGGGACCATTGTTCTACGAGCAGTACTTC
>TRBJ2-6|NA|NA|TRBV6-4
CASSDHRAGANVLTF
TGTGCCAGCAGTGACCACAGGGCTGGGGCCAACGTCCTGACTTTC
>TRBJ1-5|NA|NA|TRBV19
CASSGTGTSVQPQHF
TGTGCCAGTAGCGGAACTGGGACGTCGGTACAGCCCCAGCATTTT
>TRBJ1-1|NA|few|TRBV18
CASSPLQEDTEAFF
TGTGCCAGCTCACCACTTCAGGAGGACACTGAAGCTTTCTTT
>TRBJ2-7|NA|NA|TRBV7-9
CASSPRASSSYEQYF
TGTGCCAGCAGCCCTCGGGCGTCGAGCTCCTACGAGCAGTACTTC
>TRBJ2-2|NA|NA|TRBV29-1
CSVEAMKGGGQNTGELFF
TGCAGCGTTGAGGCCATGAAAGGGGGAGGGCAGAACACCGGGGAGCTGTTTTTT
>TRBJ1-2|TRBD1|few|TRBV7-9
CASSSGRTGESYGYTF
TGTGCCAGCAGCTCCGGAAGGACAGGGGAGAGCTATGGCTACACCTTC
>TRBJ2-4|NA|NA|TRBV10-2
CASSVRHLEAKNIQYF
TGCGCCAGCAGTGTACGCCATCTCGAAGCCAAAAACATTCAGTACTTC
>TRBJ1-1|TRBD1|once|TRBV19
CASRTSQGGAEAFF
TGTGCCAGTAGGACAAGCCAGGGGGGCGCTGAAGCTTTCTTT
>TRBJ1-5|TRBD1|NA|TRBV5-1
CASSGTGTGGNQPQHF
TGCGCCAGCAGCGGAACCGGGACAGGGGGCAATCAGCCCCAGCATTTT
>TRBJ1-4|NA|NA|TRBV28
CASSLGAINEKLFF
TGTGCCAGCAGTTTAGGCGCGATTAATGAAAAACTGTTTTTT
>TRBJ2-7|TRBD1|NA|TRBV4-2
CASSQEKGGTGASYEQYF
TGTGCCAGCAGCCAAGAGAAAGGGGGGACAGGGGCTTCCTACGAGCAGTACTTC
>TRBJ2-1|NA|NA|TRBV11-2
CASSLGLPTYNEQFF
TGTGCCAGCAGCTTAGGACTCCCGACCTACAATGAGCAGTTCTTC
>TRBJ1-5|TRBD1|few|TRBV7-6
CASSGTGGQPQHF
TGTGCCAGCAGCGGGACAGGGGGTCAGCCCCAGCATTTT
>TRBJ1-5|TRBD1|NA|TRBV18
CASSSGQGEDQPQHF
TGTGCCAGCTCAAGTGGACAGGGTGAGGATCAGCCCCAGCATTTT
>TRBJ1-1|NA|NA|TRBV5-1
CASSSGQPNTEAFF
TGCGCCAGCAGTTCCGGACAGCCGAACACTGAAGCTTTCTTT
>TRBJ2-1|NA|NA|TRBV18
CASSPGVTGGIGYEQFF
TGTGCCAGCTCACCAGGGGTGACGGGTGGGATCGGCTATGAGCAGTTCTTC
>TRBJ2-3|NA|NA|TRBV13
CASSLGFGGPPVPDTQYF
TGTGCCAGCAGCTTAGGCTTTGGAGGGCCCCCAGTACCAGATACGCAGTATTTT
>TRBJ2-3|NA|NA|TRBV27
CASSLWAERTDTQYF
TGTGCCAGCAGTTTATGGGCAGAACGCACAGATACGCAGTATTTT
>TRBJ2-4|NA|NA|TRBV11-2
CASSLDHEKNIQYF
TGTGCCAGCAGCTTAGATCATGAGAAAAACATTCAGTACTTC
>TRBJ2-3|NA|NA|TRBV5-4
CASSFREDTQYF
TGTGCCAGCAGCTTTCGTGAGGATACGCAGTATTTT
>TRBJ2-5|TRBD2|NA|TRBV6-5
CASTMRTSGRETQYF
TGTGCCAGCACTATGAGGACTAGCGGGAGGGAGACCCAGTACTTC
>TRBJ1-1|NA|few|TRBV6-5
CASSYGHYNTEAFF
TGTGCCAGCAGTTATGGACACTACAACACTGAAGCTTTCTTT
>TRBJ1-4|NA|once|TRBV2
CASTISGLTNEKLFF
TGTGCCAGTACCATATCAGGTTTAACTAATGAAAAACTGTTTTTT
>TRBJ1-1|NA|NA|TRBV7-3
CASSLGINTEAFF
TGTGCCAGCAGCTTAGGGATTAACACTGAAGCTTTCTTT
>TRBJ1-4|NA|NA|TRBV9
CASSAYHTATNEKLFF
TGTGCCAGCAGCGCCTATCACACGGCCACTAATGAAAAACTGTTTTTT
>TRBJ2-1|NA|NA|TRBV5-4
CASSLVGRKNEQFF
TGTGCCAGCAGCTTAGTGGGAAGAAAAAATGAGCAGTTCTTC
>TRBJ1-5|NA|NA|TRBV6-6
CASSYAERNQPQHF
TGTGCCAGCAGTTACGCAGAACGCAATCAGCCCCAGCATTTT
>TRBJ2-5|NA|NA|TRBV5-4
CASRSGVGAGETQYF
TGTGCCAGCAGGAGCGGCGTGGGGGCTGGAGAGACCCAGTACTTC
>TRBJ1-2|NA|NA|TRBV28
CASSSGQGRGYTF
TGTGCCAGCAGTTCTGGGCAGGGCCGGGGCTACACCTTC
>TRBJ2-4|NA|NA|TRBV7-9
CASSLERGGKNIQYF
TGTGCCAGCAGCTTAGAAAGGGGAGGCAAAAACATTCAGTACTTC
>TRBJ2-3|NA|once|TRBV19
CASSMVDTDTQYF
TGTGCCAGTAGTATGGTAGACACAGATACGCAGTATTTT